Each of the 21 T cell receptor beta chains below was sequenced from the same sample in a study of blood T cells in healthy people across ages. Together with a sample-barcoded 5' primer, a J-beta primer mix was included in a second PCR lasting roughly 6 to 12 cycles. TCRdb reprocessed the 5' RACE reads with MiXCR, giving one entry per CDR3 protein. The table shows some 1.7 million distinct CDR3 sequences, with over 25% occurring only once. Specimen: blood. The receptors shown here come from a woman aged 25 to 45 in good health.

This clonotype was seen many times. The chain employs TRBV20-1 and TRBJ1-2, with D unclear. Trimming pared 6 bases from V and 6 bases from J, leaving 17 bases between. Germline-derived CDR1 and CDR2 are DFQATT and SNEGSKA (reference sequence). This CDR3 is built from 13 residues. As DNA, the CDR3 is TGCAGTGCCCTAAAGCCCGGGAGTGATGGCTACACCTTC. It yields the protein CSALKPGSDGYTF.

About this clonotype: A much bigger clone sits one base away, suggesting this may be a read error. The chain joins TRBV19 to TRBJ2-7; D is undetermined. The CDR3 is 13 residues long. The germline gives CDR1 LNHDA, CDR2 SQIVND (reference sequence). As DNA, the CDR3 is TGTGCCAGTAGTATAGGGTCAGCCTACGAGCAGTGCTTC. It yields the protein CASSIGSAYEQCF.

On this clonotype itself: The DNA is omitted, as the CDR3 cannot be located on it reliably, and the CDR3 follows TCRdb's listing. The chain links TRBV21-1 to TRBJ2-7; the listed D gene, TRBD1, was not tested against the DNA. TRBV21-1 is designated a pseudogene. 14 amino acids form the CDR3, both terminal residues included. The CDR3 is CARTGWGLGNEQYF.

The sample holds many counts of this clonotype. The rearrangement uses TRBV10-2 and TRBJ1-5, with unresolved D. Trimming stripped 4 bases from V and 4 bases from J, with 11 bases between. CDR3 length equals 14 residues. CDR1 is WSHSY, CDR2 SAAADI, per germline. This CDR3 is CASSARAGNQPQHF. CDR3 DNA sequence: TGCGCCAGCAGTGCCCGGGCCGGGAATCAGCCCCAGCATTTT.

This clonotype was counted many times. The chain is built from TRBV7-2 and TRBJ2-3, with TRBD2 identical over 13 bases. Looked up from germline, CDR1 is SGHTA and CDR2 is FQGNSA. Unmatched junction bases numbered 5, after V lost 4 bases and J lost 4 bases. The CDR3 runs 16 residues. CDR3 residues: CASSSGTSGAADTQYF. The CDR3 DNA sequence: TGTGCCAGCAGCTCCGGGACTAGCGGGGCGGCAGATACGCAGTATTTT.

This clonotype was recorded many times. The chain has TRBV7-2 and TRBJ2-1; tentatively, D is TRBD2 (5 bases). This CDR3 has 16 residues. Trimming took 8 bases from V and 2 from J, leaving 19 bases between them. Germline assignment: CDR1 SGHTA and CDR2 FQGNSA. The CDR3 coding sequence is TGTGCCAGCGGCAAGGGTAGCGCGGTGACCTACAATGAGCAGTTCTTC. This translates into CASGKGSAVTYNEQFF.

The chain uses TRBV12-3 or TRBV12-4 and TRBJ2-3; TRBD2 is a possible D gene (6 bases). The ends were cut back, 5 bases at V and 7 bases at J, with 13 bases in the middle. The CDR3 has 13 amino acids. CDR3 sequence reads: CASSTTSQYTQYF. The CDR3 coding sequence is TGTGCCAGCAGTACGACTAGTCAGTATACGCAGTATTTT.

V gene TRBV20-1 combines with J gene TRBJ2-1, with D possibly called TRBD1 or TRBD2 (7 bases each). The CDR3 loop spans 14 amino acids. The V gene's germline CDR1 is DFQATT and CDR2 SNEGSKA (reference sequence). Trimming took 2 bases from V and 7 from J, leaving 15 bases between them. DNA for the CDR3: TGCAGTGCTAGACAGGGGGACTATATGAATGAGCAGTTCTTC. Translation gives CSARQGDYMNEQFF.

CDR3 loop: CSAKGGRFAFF. As DNA, the CDR3 is TGCAGTGCGAAGGGGGGGAGGTTCGCTTTCTTT. The V call is TRBV20-1, the J call TRBJ1-1, with D possibly being TRBD1 (6 bases). From germline, CDR1 is DFQATT and CDR2 SNEGSKA (reference sequence). V lost 6 bases, J lost 11 bases, and 16 bases lay in between. The CDR3 has 11 residues.

In this sample, this clonotype turned up a few times. V and J are TRBV10-2 and TRBJ2-4, with 9 nucleotides matching TRBD2. This CDR3 contains 15 residues. Losses at the gene ends were 8 bases for V and 0 bases for J; bases not matched to a gene: 5. Germline V gene lookup returns CDR1 WSHSY and CDR2 SAAADI. CDR3 region: CASGGLARAKNIQYF. DNA for the CDR3: TGCGCCAGCGGTGGACTAGCGCGAGCCAAAAACATTCAGTACTTC.

The genes are TRBV6-1 and TRBJ1-5, with D hard to call. CDR3 size: 14 residues. The ends were cut back, 3 bases at V and 6 bases at J, with 12 bases in the middle. Germline V gives CDR1 MNHNS, CDR2 SASEGT. The CDR3 loop is CASSDIGKGQPQHF. Here the CDR3 DNA reads TGTGCCAGCAGTGACATAGGGAAAGGTCAGCCCCAGCATTTT.

In the case of this clonotype: At one end, the junction sequence differs from germline, possibly due to a read error. The V gene is TRBV9, the J gene TRBJ2-3; TRBD2 might be the D (5 bases). This CDR3 has 14 amino acids. From germline, CDR1 is SGDLS and CDR2 YYNGEE. The CDR3 bases are TGTGCCTGCAGCGTAGATCTAGCCTCGGGGAGGCAGTATTTT. Protein product: CACSVDLASGRQYF.

This clonotype showed up just a few times. The chain is built from TRBV11-2 and TRBJ2-7; D is possibly TRBD2 (6 bases). Germline V CDR1 and CDR2: SGHAT, FQNNGV. V was shortened by 1 base and J by 4 bases, with 14 bases between the two germline ends. The CDR3 runs 15 residues. The CDR3 bases are TGTGCCAGCAGCTTAGGAGCTAGCGCTCATTACGAGCAGTACTTC. Protein product: CASSLGASAHYEQYF.

Written as DNA, the CDR3 is TGTGCCAGCAGCGACCAGGGGGTAGATGAGCAGTTCTTC. Its translation is CASSDQGVDEQFF. This chain uses TRBV7-9 with TRBJ2-1; TRBD1 aligns across 7 bases. Per germline, CDR1 SEHNR and CDR2 FQNEAQ (reference sequence). The J segment lost 8 bases and the V segment lost 5 bases, leaving 6 bases of the junction unmatched. CDR3 size: 13 residues. Full variable domain (remainder filled in from reference TRBV7-9 and TRBJ2-1): DTGVSQNPRHKITKRGQNVTFRCDPISEHNRLYWYRQTLGQGPEFLTYFQNEAQLEKSRLLSDRFSAERPKGSFSTLEIQRTEQGDSAMYLCASSDQGVDEQFFGPGTRLTVL.

Turning to this clonotype: Germline is not matched at one junction end, which may reflect a read error. The rearrangement links TRBV20-1 to TRBJ2-3; 11 bases are shared with TRBD2. This CDR3 comprises 15 residues. Germline V lookup: CDR1 DFQATT, CDR2 SNEGSKA (reference sequence). The CDR3, as DNA: TGCAGTGCCTCAACAGTAGCGGGAGGGAAAGATATGCAGTATTTT. This gives the protein CSASTVAGGKDMQYF.

The V call is TRBV24-1, the J call TRBJ2-2; 9 nucleotides match TRBD1. The V and J ends lost 3 bases and 7 bases, in that order; junction bases with no gene match: 5. The CDR3 covers 15 residues. Germline CDR1 and CDR2: KGHDR and SFDVKD. The CDR3 sequence is CATSDVQGAGGELFF. CDR3 nucleotide sequence: TGTGCCACCAGTGATGTACAGGGGGCTGGCGGGGAGCTGTTTTTT.

This clonotype was observed many times. CDR3 in amino acids: CSARGMDGLDTQYF. The CDR3 DNA sequence: TGCAGTGCTAGAGGAATGGACGGTCTAGATACGCAGTATTTT. The rearrangement joins TRBV20-1 to TRBJ2-3; D not certain. The CDR3 sequence is 14 residues long. V was trimmed by 1 base and J by 5 bases, leaving 13 bases between them. Germline CDR1 and CDR2: DFQATT and SNEGSKA (reference sequence).

This clonotype was seen a handful of times. The genes are TRBV7-6 and TRBJ2-1, with D tentatively TRBD1 or TRBD2 (5 bases each). Trimming left V 5 bases short and J 10 bases short, with 12 bases between. Germline CDR1 is SGHVS and CDR2 is FNYEAQ. This CDR3 has 12 amino acids. Written as DNA, the CDR3 is TGTGCCAGCAGCGACTCAGGGACCGAGCAGTTCTTC. Translated, it gives CASSDSGTEQFF.

The chain is built from TRBV7-8 and TRBJ2-7; D not resolved. CDR1 SGHVS and CDR2 FQNEAQ come from the germline V gene. V dropped 8 bases and J dropped 5 bases, with 13 bases sitting between them. CDR3 length equals 12 residues. CDR3 DNA: TGTGCCAGCGGCGTGACGGTCCACGAGCAGTACTTC. Translated: CASGVTVHEQYF.

This clonotype was seen only a few times. The V gene is TRBV7-6, the J gene TRBJ2-1, with 8 positions matching TRBD1. The J call may be incorrect, as the DNA end agrees better with TRBJ2-7. The CDR3 is 16 residues long. Germline V gene data show CDR1 as SGHVS and CDR2 as FNYEAQ. The CDR3 DNA is TGTGCCAGCAGCTTCAGACAGGGGTACTCCTACAATGAGCAGTACTTC. Translation gives CASSFRQGYSYNEQYF.

In its sample, this clonotype was seen many times. The V and J genes are TRBV24-1 and TRBJ2-5; 9 nucleotides line up with TRBD1. The CDR3 length is 15 residues. Germline values: CDR1 KGHDR, CDR2 SFDVKD. The junction had 4 bases not matched to a gene; V was cut back by 4 bases and J by 2 bases. Here the CDR3 reads CATSEGDRAQETQYF. In DNA, the CDR3 is TGTGCCACCAGTGAGGGGGACAGGGCTCAAGAGACCCAGTACTTC.